This T cell receptor beta chain was documented in a study of cytotoxic CD8 clonotypes in ibrutinib-treated CLL. About the study: Samples averaged about 260,000 productive templates and more than 85,000 productive rearrangements.

Germline V gives CDR1 KGHSH, CDR2 LQKENI. The V segment lost 3 bases and the J segment 7 bases; nucleotides outside the gene matches: 4. CDR3 length: 15 amino acids. TCRdb's copy holds only in-frame clones and misses some; the assay was immunoSEQ multiplex PCR. Seen here are some 61,000 clones, more than 60% observed once, and the top ten hold 5.7%. Of note for this clone: Antigen specificity is unknown.

The study's findings and limits: Sampling schedules were unmatched across sustained-remission and progressing patients. Public clonotypes were rare and shrank or held steady on treatment.

The sequence was obtained from a human donor with chronic lymphocytic leukemia. Sequences were derived from PBMCs, sampled after 12 months of ibrutinib treatment. V gene TRBV18 combines with J gene TRBJ2-1, with 12 bases matching TRBD2. CDR3 in amino acids: CASSPDLAGGNEQFF. CDR3 DNA: TGTGCCAGCTCACCTGACCTAGCGGGGGGGAATGAGCAGTTCTTC.